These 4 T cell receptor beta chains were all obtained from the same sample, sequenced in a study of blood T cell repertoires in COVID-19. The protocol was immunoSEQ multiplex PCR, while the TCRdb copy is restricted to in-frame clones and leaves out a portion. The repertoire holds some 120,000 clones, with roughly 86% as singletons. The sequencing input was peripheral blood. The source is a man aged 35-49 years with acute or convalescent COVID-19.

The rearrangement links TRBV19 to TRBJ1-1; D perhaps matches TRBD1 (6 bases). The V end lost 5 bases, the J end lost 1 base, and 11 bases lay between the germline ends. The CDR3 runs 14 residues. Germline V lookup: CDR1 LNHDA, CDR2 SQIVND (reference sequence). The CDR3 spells CASSPRTANTEAFF. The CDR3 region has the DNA TGTGCCAGTAGTCCGCGGACAGCGAACACTGAAGCTTTCTTT.

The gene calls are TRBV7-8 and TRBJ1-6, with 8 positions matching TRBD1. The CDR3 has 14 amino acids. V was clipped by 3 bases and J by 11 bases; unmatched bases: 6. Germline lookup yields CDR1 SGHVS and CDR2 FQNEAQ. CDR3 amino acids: CASSFSRGQAPLHF. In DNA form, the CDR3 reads TGTGCCAGCAGCTTTAGCAGGGGGCAGGCACCCCTCCACTTT.

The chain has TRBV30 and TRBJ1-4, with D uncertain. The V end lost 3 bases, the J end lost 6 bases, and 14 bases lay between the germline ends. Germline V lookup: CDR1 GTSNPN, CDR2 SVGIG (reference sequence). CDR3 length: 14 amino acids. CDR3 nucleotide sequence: TGTGCCTGGAGAGCGCCCGTTACGGATGAAAAACTGTTTTTT. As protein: CAWRAPVTDEKLFF.

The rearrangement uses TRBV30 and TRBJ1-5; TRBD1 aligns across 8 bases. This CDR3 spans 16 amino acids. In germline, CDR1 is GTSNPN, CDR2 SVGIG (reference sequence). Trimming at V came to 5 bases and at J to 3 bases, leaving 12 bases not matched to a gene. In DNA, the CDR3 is TGTGCCTGGGGACAGGGTGGTCTGGGTGCCAATCAGCCCCAGCATTTT. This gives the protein CAWGQGGLGANQPQHF.